This TCR beta chain was sequenced in a study of blood T cell repertoires in COVID-19. Original processing notes: Estimates of nucleated cell counts were drawn from the amplification of reference gene primers. Assay used: immunoSEQ multiplex PCR; TCRdb lists only in-frame clones, some missing. That table gives V, J and clone size, and the DNA gave D and trimming. The table lists 210,000 or so clones, about 90% of them singletons. CDR3 size: 14 residues. Germline V gene data show CDR1 as SGHAT and CDR2 as FQNNGV. Trimming left V 0 bases short and J 11 bases short, with 15 bases between. The participants were between about 18 and 90 years old and came from some 23 US areas.

Source material: PBMCs or T cells enriched from blood (not recorded which). The clonotype originates from a young man who had recovered from COVID-19. The chain employs TRBV11-2 and TRBJ2-3; a weak D match, TRBD2 (6 bases). As DNA, the CDR3 is TGTGCCAGCAGCTTAGAGACGGGGGTTGGTGGGCAGTATTTT. This gives the protein CASSLETGVGGQYF. The full variable domain, rest sourced from reference TRBV11-2 and TRBJ2-3, is EAGVAQSPRYKIIEKRQSVAFWCNPISGHATLYWYQQILGQGPKLLIQFQNNGVVDDSQLPKDRFSAERLKGVDSTLKIQPAKLEDSAVYLCASSLETGVGGQYFGPGTRLTVL.